Sequencing of this T cell receptor beta chain was carried out in a study of cytomegalovirus exposure and HLA in healthy donors. Use of 60 Vbeta and 13 Jbeta primers characterized the PCR. The data were produced by immunoSEQ multiplex PCR, yet TCRdb's version contains in-frame clones alone and is incomplete. Here the sample spans hundreds of thousands of clones, approximately 78% being singletons. This CDR3 contains 15 residues. Trimming cost V 3 bases and J 2 bases, with 13 bases left between them. Germline CDR1 and CDR2: LNHDA and SQIVND (reference sequence). The receptor comes from a man aged 25-45 years in good health and CMV-seronegative. The sample comprised PBMCs. The chain uses TRBV19 and TRBJ1-1; D unresolved. The CDR3 DNA sequence: TGTGCCAGTAGTATTCTCCACCGAGGCAACACTGAAGCTTTCTTT. This gives the protein CASSILHRGNTEAFF.